Sequencing of this TCR beta chain was carried out in a study of control samples from healthy donors and cancer patients. This CDR3 is built from 14 residues. Germline assignment: CDR1 SGHDN and CDR2 FVKESK. V trimming: 3 bases; J trimming: 3 bases; junction bases outside the gene matches: 4. The data were produced by immunoSEQ multiplex PCR, yet TCRdb's version contains in-frame clones alone and is incomplete. The sample yields 50,000 to 55,000 clones, 85% to 95% seen once. The chain couples TRBV14 to TRBJ2-5; 7 bases fit TRBD1. The source is a man aged 30 to 39 in good health. Sequenced material: blood. CDR3 loop: CASSHGTAKETQYF. In nucleotides, the CDR3 is TGTGCCAGCAGCCATGGGACAGCCAAAGAGACCCAGTACTTC.